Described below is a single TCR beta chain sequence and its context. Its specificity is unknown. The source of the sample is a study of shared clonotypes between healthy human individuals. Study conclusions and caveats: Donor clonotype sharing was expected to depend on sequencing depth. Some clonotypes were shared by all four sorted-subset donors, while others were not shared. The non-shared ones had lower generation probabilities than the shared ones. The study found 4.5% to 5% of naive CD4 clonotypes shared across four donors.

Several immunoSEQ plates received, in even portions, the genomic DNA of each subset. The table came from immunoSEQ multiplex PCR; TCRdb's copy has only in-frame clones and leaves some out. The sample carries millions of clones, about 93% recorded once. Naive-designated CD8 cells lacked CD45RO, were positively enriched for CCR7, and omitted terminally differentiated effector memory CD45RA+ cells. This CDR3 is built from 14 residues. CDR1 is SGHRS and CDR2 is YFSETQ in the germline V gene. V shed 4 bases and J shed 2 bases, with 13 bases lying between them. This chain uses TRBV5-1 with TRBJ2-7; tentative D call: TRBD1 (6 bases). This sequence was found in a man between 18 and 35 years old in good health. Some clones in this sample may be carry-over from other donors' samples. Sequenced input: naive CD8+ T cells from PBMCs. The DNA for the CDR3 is TGCGCCAGCAGCCACGGGACACCGACCTACGAGCAGTACTTC. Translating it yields CASSHGTPTYEQYF.